Described below is a single TCR beta chain sequence and its context. The data belong to a study of blood T cell repertoires in COVID-19. About the study: Samples came from the United States, Italy and Spain, spanning acute and convalescent COVID-19. From T cells, B-cell-depleted T cells, or PBMCs came the material, which was cDNA or gDNA.

Per the authors' pipeline: Amplifying reference gene primers gave estimates of nucleated cell counts. TCRdb's copy holds only in-frame clones and misses some; the assay was immunoSEQ multiplex PCR. That table furnishes V, J and clone size, whereas the DNA furnished D and trimming. This sample has roughly 13,000 clones, with roughly 73% found just once. Germline CDR1 MNHEY, CDR2 SMNVEV (reference sequence). After removal of 4 bases from V and 3 bases from J, the junction contained 8 bases not matched to a gene. The CDR3 sequence is 15 residues long. The clonotype originates from a boy younger than 10 with active or convalescent COVID-19. The specimen sequenced was peripheral blood. The V call is TRBV27, the J call TRBJ1-2, with 7 bases aligning to TRBD1. The CDR3 reads CASSSSTGSYYGYTF. The CDR3 region has the DNA TGTGCCAGCAGTTCGTCGACAGGGTCCTACTATGGCTACACCTTC.